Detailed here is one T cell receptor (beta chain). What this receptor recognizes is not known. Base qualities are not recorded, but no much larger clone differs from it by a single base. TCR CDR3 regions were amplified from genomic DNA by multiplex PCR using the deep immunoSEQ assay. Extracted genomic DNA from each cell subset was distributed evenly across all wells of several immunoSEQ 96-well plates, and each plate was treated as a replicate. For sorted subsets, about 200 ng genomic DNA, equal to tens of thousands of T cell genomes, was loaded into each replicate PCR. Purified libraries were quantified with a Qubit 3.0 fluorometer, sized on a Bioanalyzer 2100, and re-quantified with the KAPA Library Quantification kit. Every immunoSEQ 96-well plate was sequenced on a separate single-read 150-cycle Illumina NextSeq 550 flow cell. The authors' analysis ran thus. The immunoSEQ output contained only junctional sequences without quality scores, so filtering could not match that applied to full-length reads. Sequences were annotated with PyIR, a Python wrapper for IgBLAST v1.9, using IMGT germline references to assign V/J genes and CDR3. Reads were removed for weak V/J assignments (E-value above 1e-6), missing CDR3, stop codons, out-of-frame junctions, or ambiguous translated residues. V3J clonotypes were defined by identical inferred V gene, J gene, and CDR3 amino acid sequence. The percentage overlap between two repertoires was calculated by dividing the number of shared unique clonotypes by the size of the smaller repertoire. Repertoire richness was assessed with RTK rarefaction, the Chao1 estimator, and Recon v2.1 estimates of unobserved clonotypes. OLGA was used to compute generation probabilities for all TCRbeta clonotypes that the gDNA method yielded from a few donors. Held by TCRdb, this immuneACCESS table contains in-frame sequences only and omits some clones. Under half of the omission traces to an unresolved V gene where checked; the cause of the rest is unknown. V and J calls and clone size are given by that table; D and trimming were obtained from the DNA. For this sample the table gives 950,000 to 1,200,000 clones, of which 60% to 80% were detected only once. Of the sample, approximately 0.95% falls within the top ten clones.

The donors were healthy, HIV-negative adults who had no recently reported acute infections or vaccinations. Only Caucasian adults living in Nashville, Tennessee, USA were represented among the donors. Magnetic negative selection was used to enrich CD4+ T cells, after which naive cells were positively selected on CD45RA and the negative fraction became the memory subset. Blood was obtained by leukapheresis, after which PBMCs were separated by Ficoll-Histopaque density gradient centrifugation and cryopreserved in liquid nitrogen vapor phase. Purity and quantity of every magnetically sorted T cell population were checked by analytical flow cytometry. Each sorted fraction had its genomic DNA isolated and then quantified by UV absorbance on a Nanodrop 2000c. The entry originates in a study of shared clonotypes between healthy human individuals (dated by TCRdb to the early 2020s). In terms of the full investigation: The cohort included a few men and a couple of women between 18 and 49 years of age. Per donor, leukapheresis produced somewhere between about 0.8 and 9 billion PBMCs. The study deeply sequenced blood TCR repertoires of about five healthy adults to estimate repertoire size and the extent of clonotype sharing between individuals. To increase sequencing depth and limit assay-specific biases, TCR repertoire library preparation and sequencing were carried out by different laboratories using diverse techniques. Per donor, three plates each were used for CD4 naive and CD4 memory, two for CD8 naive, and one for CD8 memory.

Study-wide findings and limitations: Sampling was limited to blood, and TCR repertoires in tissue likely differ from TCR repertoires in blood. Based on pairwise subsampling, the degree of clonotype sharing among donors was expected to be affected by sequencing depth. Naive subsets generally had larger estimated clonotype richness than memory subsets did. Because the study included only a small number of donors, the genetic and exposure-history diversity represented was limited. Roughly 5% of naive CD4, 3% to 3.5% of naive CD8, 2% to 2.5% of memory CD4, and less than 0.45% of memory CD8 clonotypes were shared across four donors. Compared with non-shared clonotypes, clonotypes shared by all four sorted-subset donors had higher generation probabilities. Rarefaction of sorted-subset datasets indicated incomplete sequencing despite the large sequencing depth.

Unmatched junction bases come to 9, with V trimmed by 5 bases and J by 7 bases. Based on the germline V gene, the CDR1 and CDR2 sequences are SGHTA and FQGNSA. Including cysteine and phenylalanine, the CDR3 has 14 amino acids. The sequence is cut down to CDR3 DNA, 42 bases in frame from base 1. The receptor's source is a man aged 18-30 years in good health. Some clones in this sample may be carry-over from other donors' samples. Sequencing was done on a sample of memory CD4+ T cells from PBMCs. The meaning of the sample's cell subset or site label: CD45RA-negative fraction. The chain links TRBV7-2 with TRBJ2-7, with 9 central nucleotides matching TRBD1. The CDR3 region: CASSHGDRAGEQYF. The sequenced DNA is TGTGCCAGCAGCCATGGGGACAGGGCTGGGGAGCAGTACTTC.